Listed here is a single T cell receptor (beta chain). Antigen: not known. Sequencing of DNA taken from cultured CD4+ T cells relied on the Oncomine TCR Beta short-read assay. Via MiXCR, TCRdb re-called the PCR reads, giving one row per CDR3 protein. The repertoire holds approximately 7,000 distinct CDR3 sequences, with roughly 50% as singletons. These data are taken from a study of vaccination and CD4 T cells after COVID-19. Across the whole study: Each post-COVID sample was drawn after diagnosis, and the median interval was roughly 100 days (range 35 to 161). Median time from second vaccine dose to sampling was roughly 76 days (14 to 241).

Treatment denoted: approximately 9-day PBMC culture with coronavirus spike peptide pools or control peptides (ViraFEST assay). According to the study, CD4+ T cells from the unexposed donor were gathered ahead of the COVID-19 pandemic (2011-2018). Per-well cultures of under 2.5 million PBMCs received 8.5 to 10 IU/ml IL-2 and 9 to 10 ug/ml peptide pools. Study-wide findings and caveats: Convalescent patients displayed spike mono-reactivity in 304 of 307 vaccine-specific clones.

Unmatched junction bases numbered 8, after V lost 10 bases and J lost 0 bases. In germline, CDR1 is KGHSH, CDR2 LQKENI. The length of the CDR3 is 14 residues. The origin of this receptor is a human donor in good health. Source material: CD4+ T cells from blood, cultured in vitro. This sequence joins TRBV18 and TRBJ2-7; 8 bases are a match to TRBD1. The CDR3 nucleotides read TGTGCCACCAGAGACAGGGGCCTCTCCTACGAGCAGTACTTC. Translated, it gives CATRDRGLSYEQYF.